This TCR beta chain was recovered during a study of blood T cell repertoires in COVID-19. Data came from immunoSEQ multiplex PCR; TCRdb stores just in-frame clones and leaves some out. The data show about 88,000 clones, roughly 88% seen once. Between the trimmed V and J ends, which lost 5 bases and 5 bases, there was a span of 13 bases. Germline V gives CDR1 SGHRS, CDR2 YFSETQ. There are 13 residues in the CDR3. The sample consisted of peripheral blood. This clonotype was sampled from a man older than 75 with acute or convalescent COVID-19. V and J are TRBV5-1 and TRBJ1-1, with a possible D match to TRBD1 (6 bases). The CDR3 loop reads CASRSGGRTEAFF. The CDR3 nucleotides are TGCGCCAGCAGGTCGGGGGGCAGGACTGAAGCTTTCTTT. The variable domain in full, with the rest retrieved from reference TRBV5-1 and TRBJ1-1, is KAGVTQTPRYLIKTRGQQVTLSCSPISGHRSVSWYQQTPGQGLQFLFEYFSETQRNKGNFPGRFSGRQFSNSRSEMNVSTLELGDSALYLCASRSGGRTEAFFGQGTRLTVV.